The clone carrying this TCR beta chain was seen only a few times. What it binds is not known. Treatment noted: 19 received Ad26.COV2.S at low or high dose, single or two shots; roughly 5 received placebo; per-sample allocation not given. Sampling was done on day 63 after the first vaccine or placebo injection. This Boston cohort included adults aged 18-55 years. These data come from a study of Ad26.COV2.S vaccination and SARS-CoV-2 variants. Across the whole study: Vaccine-arm donor from the placebo-controlled COV1001 Ad26.COV2.S trial. The authors gave Ad26.COV2.S intramuscularly, either once or twice 56 days apart.

Overall study results and limits: An underestimation of total T cell responses may have resulted from the TCR breadth and depth analyses.

The protocol was immunoSEQ multiplex PCR, while the TCRdb copy is restricted to in-frame clones and leaves out a portion. The repertoire holds fewer than 500,000 clones, with 89% as singletons. The germline V gene has CDR1 SGHVS and CDR2 FNYEAQ. V was pared by 1 base and J by 8 bases, with 10 bases of the junction left unmatched. The CDR3 is 16 amino acids. The sequence came from a person aged 18-65 years who received the Ad26.COV2.S COVID-19 vaccine or a placebo. The material sequenced was peripheral blood, taken in a trial of Ad26.COV2.S vaccine versus placebo. The chain combines TRBV7-6 with TRBJ2-1; 8 nucleotides align to TRBD2. For the CDR3, the DNA is TGTGCCAGCAGCTTAGTGGCGGGACTAGATAGGGATGAGCAGTTCTTC. This codes for CASSLVAGLDRDEQFF.